Listed below are T cell receptor beta chains from one sample, sequenced in a study of T cell changes during pregnancy in multiple sclerosis. TCRdb's table, derived via immunoSEQ multiplex PCR, lists solely in-frame clones and lacks some. The sample yields around 100,000 clones, about nine tenths seen once. This material consisted of peripheral blood, taken after pregnancy. These receptors originate from a female donor with multiple sclerosis, enrolled in a pregnancy study. Each CDR3 is given with its conserved first and last residue. Fields, in order: V gene, clone size, D gene, J gene, CDR3 DNA, CDR3 protein. D genes are given only for firm matches. Rows give clone size only sometimes, using once, few, many, or a class for an expanded clone.

TRBV30,.,.,TRBJ1-3,TGTGCCTGGAGTGTTTTGGTCGGGGGAAGTGCTGGAAACACCATATATTTT,CAWSVLVGGSAGNTIYF
TRBV6-1,.,.,TRBJ1-2,TGTGCCAGCAGCCCTTCGAGGGTTTGGGGCTACACCTTC,CASSPSRVWGYTF
TRBV28,.,.,TRBJ2-7,TGTGCCAGCAACGACCGGGATGGCTACGAGCAGTACTTC,CASNDRDGYEQYF
TRBV6-5,.,TRBD1,TRBJ2-7,TGTGCCAGCAGCCGCCACAGGGGCTCTTACGAGCAGTACTTC,CASSRHRGSYEQYF
TRBV7-2,.,.,TRBJ2-1,TGTGCCAGCAGCTCAGCGGACTATCGGAATGAGCAGTTCTTC,CASSSADYRNEQFF
TRBV20-1,.,.,TRBJ2-4,TGCAGTGCTAGATCTTCCAAAGCGCAGTACTTC,CSARSSKAQYF
TRBV5-1,.,TRBD1,TRBJ1-1,TGCGCCAGCAGCATAGAGGGGGCGGCTGGAGCTTTCTTT,CASSIEGAAGAFF
TRBV11-2,.,TRBD2,TRBJ2-1,TGTGCCAGCAGCCCAGGACTAGCGGGCTACAATGAGCAGTTCTTC,CASSPGLAGYNEQFF
TRBV5-6,.,TRBD1,TRBJ1-1,TGTGCCAGCAGCTGGGACAGGGGAGGCACTGAAGCTTTCTTT,CASSWDRGGTEAFF
TRBV5-1,.,TRBD1,TRBJ2-1,TGCGCCAGACTTCCAGGGGGCGGTTTATGCAATGAGCAGTTCTTC,CARLPGGGLCNEQFF
TRBV6-6,.,.,TRBJ1-1,TGTGCCAGCAACCAGGGATACACTGAAGCTTTCTTT,CASNQGYTEAFF
TRBV28,.,.,TRBJ1-6,TGTGCCAGCAGTTTGGGCGCTTATAATTCACCCCTCCACTTT,CASSLGAYNSPLHF
TRBV2,.,.,TRBJ1-6,TGTGCCAGCGGATCCCAACTAAATAATTCACCCCTCCACTTT,CASGSQLNNSPLHF
TRBV5-1,.,TRBD1,TRBJ2-7,TGCGCCAGCAGCTCGGGATCAGGGGGCTCCCTGCAGTACGAGCAGTACTTC,CASSSGSGGSLQYEQYF
TRBV5-1,.,TRBD1,TRBJ1-5,TGCGCCAGCAGCATCGGGACAGGGGGCAATCAGCCCCAGCATTTT,CASSIGTGGNQPQHF
TRBV5-1,.,TRBD1,TRBJ1-6,TGCGCCAGCAGCCCTGAACGATCCGGGACAGGGGAATCACCCCTCCACTTT,CASSPERSGTGESPLHF
TRBV29-1,.,TRBD1,TRBJ2-7,TGCAGCGTTGCACAGGGGGCGCGATCGGGGGAGCAGTACTTC,CSVAQGARSGEQYF
TRBV7-3,.,.,TRBJ2-5,TGTGCCAGCAGCGCCCGGGGATCCCCGACCCAGTACTTC,CASSARGSPTQYF
TRBV5-1,.,.,TRBJ2-1,TGCGCCAGCAGCTTGGATTTAGCGGAGCCGACCTTCGATGAGCAGTTCTTC,CASSLDLAEPTFDEQFF
TRBV5-6,few,.,TRBJ2-5,TGTGCCAGCAGCGCAGGACAAATCGAGACCCAGTACTTC,CASSAGQIETQYF
TRBV2,.,.,TRBJ1-4,TGTGCCAGCAGTGAACAGGGACACCTAACAACTAATGAAAAACTGTTTTTT,CASSEQGHLTTNEKLFF
TRBV19,once,TRBD2,TRBJ2-2,TGTGCCAGTAGGGGTAGCGGGACACCGAACACCGGGGAGCTGTTTTTT,CASRGSGTPNTGELFF
TRBV27,.,TRBD2,TRBJ2-1,TGTGCCAGCAGTTCTTCTAGCGGGAGTGACAATGAGCAGTTCTTC,CASSSSSGSDNEQFF
TRBV2,.,TRBD1,TRBJ1-5,TGTGCCAGCAGTAAAACAACAGGGGATCAGCCCCAGCATTTT,CASSKTTGDQPQHF
TRBV4-2,few,.,TRBJ2-2,TGTGCCAGCAGCCAAGAAGAAGCCCGGGCGGGCACCGGGGAGCTGTTTTTT,CASSQEEARAGTGELFF
TRBV5-4,once,TRBD1,TRBJ2-5,TGTGCCAGCAGCTTCGGACAGGGGGACCAAGAGACCCAGTACTTC,CASSFGQGDQETQYF
TRBV5-1,.,TRBD2,TRBJ2-2,TGCGCCAGCAGCTTGAGTACTAGCGGTACCGGGGAGCTGTTTTTT,CASSLSTSGTGELFF
TRBV18,once,.,TRBJ1-4,TGTGCCAGCTCACCAATCCAGGGCTGGAGCGAAAAACTGTTTTTT,CASSPIQGWSEKLFF
TRBV27,.,TRBD1,TRBJ2-6,TGTGCCAGCAGTTTTGGGACAGGGGGCTCTGGGGCCAACGTCCTGACTTTC,CASSFGTGGSGANVLTF
TRBV7-8,.,TRBD2,TRBJ2-7,TGTGCCAGCAGCGTCACTAGCGGAAACTCCTACGAGCAGTACTTC,CASSVTSGNSYEQYF
TRBV28,.,.,TRBJ1-1,TGTGCCAGCAGTTTAGGGGGCGAAGCTTTCTTT,CASSLGGEAFF
TRBV9,once,TRBD1,TRBJ1-1,TGTGCCAGCAGCACCCGCACAGGGGGCCGGGAGACGGCTTTCTTT,CASSTRTGGRETAFF
TRBV28,.,.,TRBJ1-1,TGTGCCAGCAGGCTGAGGACTGAAGCTTTCTTT,CASRLRTEAFF
TRBV6-5,.,.,TRBJ2-7,TGTGCCAGCAGACCCGGACATTCCTACGAGCAGTACTTC,CASRPGHSYEQYF
TRBV19,.,.,TRBJ1-4,TGTGCCAGTAGTATAGTAGCAACTAATGAAAAACTGTTTTTT,CASSIVATNEKLFF
TRBV7-8,.,.,TRBJ1-3,TGTGCCAGCAGGGAGACAGGACGCTCTGGAAACACCATATATTTT,CASRETGRSGNTIYF
TRBV5-1,once,TRBD2,TRBJ2-5,TGCGCCAGCAGCCCGGGGGACTACCCCCTGCAGTACTTC,CASSPGDYPLQYF